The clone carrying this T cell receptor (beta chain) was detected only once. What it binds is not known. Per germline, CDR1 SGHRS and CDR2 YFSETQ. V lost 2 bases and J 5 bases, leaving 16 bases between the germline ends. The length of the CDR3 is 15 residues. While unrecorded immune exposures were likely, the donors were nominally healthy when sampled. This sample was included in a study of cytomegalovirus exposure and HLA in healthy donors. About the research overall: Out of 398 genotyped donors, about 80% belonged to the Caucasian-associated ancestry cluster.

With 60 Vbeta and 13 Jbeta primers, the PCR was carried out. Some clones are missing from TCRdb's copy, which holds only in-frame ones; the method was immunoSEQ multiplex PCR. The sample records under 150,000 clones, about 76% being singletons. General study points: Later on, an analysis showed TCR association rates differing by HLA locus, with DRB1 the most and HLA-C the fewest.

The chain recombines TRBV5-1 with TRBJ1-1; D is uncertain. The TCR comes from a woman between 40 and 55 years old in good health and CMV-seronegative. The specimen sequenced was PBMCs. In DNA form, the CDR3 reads TGCGCCAGCAGCTTTTTCGGGCCTAGCGTGACTGAAGCTTTCTTT. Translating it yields CASSFFGPSVTEAFF.